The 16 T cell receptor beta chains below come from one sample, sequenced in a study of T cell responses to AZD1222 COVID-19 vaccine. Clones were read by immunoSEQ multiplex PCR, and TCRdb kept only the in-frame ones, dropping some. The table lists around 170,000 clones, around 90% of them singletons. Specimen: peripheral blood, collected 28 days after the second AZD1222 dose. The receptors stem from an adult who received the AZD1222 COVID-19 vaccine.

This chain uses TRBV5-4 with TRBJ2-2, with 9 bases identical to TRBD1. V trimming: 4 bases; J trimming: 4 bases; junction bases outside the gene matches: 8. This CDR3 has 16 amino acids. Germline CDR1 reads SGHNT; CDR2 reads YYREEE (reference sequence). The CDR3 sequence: CASSRPGQGSTGELFF. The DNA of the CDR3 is TGTGCCAGCAGCCGGCCGGGACAGGGATCCACCGGGGAGCTGTTTTTT.

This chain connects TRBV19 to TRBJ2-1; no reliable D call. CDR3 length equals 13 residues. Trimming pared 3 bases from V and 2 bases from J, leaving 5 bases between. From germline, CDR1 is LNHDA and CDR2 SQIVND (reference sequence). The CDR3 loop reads CASSIATYNEQFF. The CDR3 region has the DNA TGTGCCAGTAGTATTGCCACCTACAATGAGCAGTTCTTC. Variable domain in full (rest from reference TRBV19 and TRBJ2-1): DGGITQSPKYLFRKEGQNVTLSCEQNLNHDAMYWYRQDPGQGLRLIYYSQIVNDFQKGDIAEGYSVSREKKESFPLTVTSAQKNPTAFYLCASSIATYNEQFFGPGTRLTVL.

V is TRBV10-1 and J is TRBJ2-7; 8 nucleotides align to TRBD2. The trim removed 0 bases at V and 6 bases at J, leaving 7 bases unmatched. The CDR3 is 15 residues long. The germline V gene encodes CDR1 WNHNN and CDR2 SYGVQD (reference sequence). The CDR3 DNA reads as TGCGCCAGCAGTGAGTCGAGCGGGAGTGGCTCCGAGCAGTACTTC. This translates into CASSESSGSGSEQYF.

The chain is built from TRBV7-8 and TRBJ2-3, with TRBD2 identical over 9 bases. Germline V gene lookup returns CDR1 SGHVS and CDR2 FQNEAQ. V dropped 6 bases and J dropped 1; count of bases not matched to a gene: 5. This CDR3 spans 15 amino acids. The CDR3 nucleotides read TGTGCCAGCAGGGTAGCGGGGGCGGGCACAGATACGCAGTATTTT. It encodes CASRVAGAGTDTQYF.

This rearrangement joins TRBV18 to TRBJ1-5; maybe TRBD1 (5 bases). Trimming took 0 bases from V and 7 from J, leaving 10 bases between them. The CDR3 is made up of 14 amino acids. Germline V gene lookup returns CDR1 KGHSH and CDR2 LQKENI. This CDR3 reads CASSPPGDYQPQHF. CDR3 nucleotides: TGTGCCAGCTCACCACCAGGGGACTACCAGCCCCAGCATTTT.

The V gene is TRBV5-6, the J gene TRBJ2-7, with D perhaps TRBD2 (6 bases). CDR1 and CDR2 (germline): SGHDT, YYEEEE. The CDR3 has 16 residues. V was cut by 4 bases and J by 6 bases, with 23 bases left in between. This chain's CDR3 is CASSESHHGGFGEQYF. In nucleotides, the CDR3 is TGTGCCAGCAGCGAATCCCACCATGGGGGGTTCGGCGAGCAGTACTTC. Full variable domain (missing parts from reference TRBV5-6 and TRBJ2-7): DAGVTQSPTHLIKTRGQQVTLRCSPKSGHDTVSWYQQALGQGPQFIFQYYEEEERQRGNFPDRFSGHQFPNYSSELNVNALLLGDSALYLCASSESHHGGFGEQYFGPGTRLTVT.

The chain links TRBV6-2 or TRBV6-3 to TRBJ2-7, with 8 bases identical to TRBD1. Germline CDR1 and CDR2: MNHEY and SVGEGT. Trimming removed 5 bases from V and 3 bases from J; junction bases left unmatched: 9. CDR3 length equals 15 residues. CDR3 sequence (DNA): TGTGCCAGCAGTCTACGGACAGGGCCCCGCTACGAGCAGTACTTC. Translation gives CASSLRTGPRYEQYF.

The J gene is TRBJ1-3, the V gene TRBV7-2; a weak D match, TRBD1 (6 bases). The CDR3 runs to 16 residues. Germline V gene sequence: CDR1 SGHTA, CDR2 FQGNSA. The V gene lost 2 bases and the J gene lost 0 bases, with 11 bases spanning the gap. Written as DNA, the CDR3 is TGTGCCAGCAGCTTATGGGGGCCCTCCTCTGGAAACACCATATATTTT. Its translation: CASSLWGPSSGNTIYF.

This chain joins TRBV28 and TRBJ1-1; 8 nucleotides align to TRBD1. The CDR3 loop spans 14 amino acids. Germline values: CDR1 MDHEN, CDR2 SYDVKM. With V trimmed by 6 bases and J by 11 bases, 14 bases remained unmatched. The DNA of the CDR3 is TGTGCCAGCAGCCGACAGGGGTTGGGGTATTGGGCTTTCTTT. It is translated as CASSRQGLGYWAFF.

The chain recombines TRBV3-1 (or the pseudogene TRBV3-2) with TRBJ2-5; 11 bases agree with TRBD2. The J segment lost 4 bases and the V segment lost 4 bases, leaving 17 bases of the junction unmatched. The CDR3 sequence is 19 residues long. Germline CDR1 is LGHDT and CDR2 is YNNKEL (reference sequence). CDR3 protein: CASSPSPLGLAGGGETQYF. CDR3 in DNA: TGTGCCAGCAGCCCCTCCCCCCTCGGCCTAGCGGGAGGAGGAGAGACCCAGTACTTC.

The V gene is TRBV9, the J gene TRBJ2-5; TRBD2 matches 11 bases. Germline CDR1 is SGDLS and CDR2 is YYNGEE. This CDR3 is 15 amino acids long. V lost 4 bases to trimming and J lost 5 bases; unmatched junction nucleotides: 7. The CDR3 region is CASSTRTSGSETQYF. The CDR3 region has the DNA TGTGCCAGCAGCACCCGGACTAGCGGGTCGGAGACCCAGTACTTC.

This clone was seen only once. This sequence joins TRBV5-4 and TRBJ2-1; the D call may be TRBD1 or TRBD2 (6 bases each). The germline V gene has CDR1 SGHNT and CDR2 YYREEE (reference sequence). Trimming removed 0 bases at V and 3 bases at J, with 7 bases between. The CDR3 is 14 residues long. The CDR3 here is CASSLEGGYNEQFF. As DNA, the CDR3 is TGTGCCAGCAGCTTGGAGGGGGGCTACAATGAGCAGTTCTTC.

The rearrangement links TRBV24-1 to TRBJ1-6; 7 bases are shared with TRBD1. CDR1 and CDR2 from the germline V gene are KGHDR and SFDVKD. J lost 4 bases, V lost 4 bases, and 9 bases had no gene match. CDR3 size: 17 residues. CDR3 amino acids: CATSDPDRDLYNSPLHF. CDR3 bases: TGTGCCACCAGTGACCCTGACAGGGATTTATATAATTCACCCCTCCACTTT.

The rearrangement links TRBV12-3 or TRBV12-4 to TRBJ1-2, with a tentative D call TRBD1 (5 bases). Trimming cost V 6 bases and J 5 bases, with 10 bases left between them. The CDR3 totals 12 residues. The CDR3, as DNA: TGTGCCAGCAGCGGGACGGGGTATGGCTACACCTTC. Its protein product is CASSGTGYGYTF.

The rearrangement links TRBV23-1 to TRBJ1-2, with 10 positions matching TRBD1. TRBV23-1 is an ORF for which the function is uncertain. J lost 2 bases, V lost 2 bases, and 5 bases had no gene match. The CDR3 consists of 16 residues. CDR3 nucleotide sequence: TGCGCCAGCAGTCAACCGGGGACAGGGGTAAACTATGGCTACACCTTC. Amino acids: CASSQPGTGVNYGYTF.

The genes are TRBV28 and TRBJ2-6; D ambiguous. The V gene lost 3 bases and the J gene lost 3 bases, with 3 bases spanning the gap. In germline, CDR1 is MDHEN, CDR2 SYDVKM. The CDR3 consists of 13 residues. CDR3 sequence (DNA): TGTGCCAGCAGTTTGCGTGGGGCCAACGTCCTGACTTTC. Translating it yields CASSLRGANVLTF. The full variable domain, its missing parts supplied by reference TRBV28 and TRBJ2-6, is DVKVTQSSRYLVKRTGEKVFLECVQDMDHENMFWYRQDPGLGLRLIYFSYDVKMKEKGDIPEGYSVSREKKERFSLILESASTNQTSMYLCASSLRGANVLTFGAGSRLTVL.